Described below is a single TCR beta chain sequence and its context. The germline V and J ends were trimmed by 5 bases and 0 bases, with 11 bases remaining between them. Germline V gives CDR1 MDHEN, CDR2 SYDVKM. The CDR3 has 14 amino acids. A second PCR of 7 to 11 cycles used a sample-barcoded 5' primer and a J-beta primer mix. The authors tagged each cDNA molecule using a template-switch adaptor with 12 random nucleotides. TCRdb reprocessed the 5' RACE reads via MiXCR and lists one record per CDR3 protein. Of some 290,000 distinct CDR3 sequences listed, around 29% are singletons. The record originates from a study of blood T cells in healthy people across ages.

This chain connects TRBV28 to TRBJ2-7; D ambiguous. The specimen sequenced was blood. This sequence was found in a woman aged 70-85 years in good health. CDR3 sequence reads: CASSKGRSSYEQYF. CDR3 nucleotides: TGTGCCAGCAGTAAAGGCCGGAGCTCCTACGAGCAGTACTTC.